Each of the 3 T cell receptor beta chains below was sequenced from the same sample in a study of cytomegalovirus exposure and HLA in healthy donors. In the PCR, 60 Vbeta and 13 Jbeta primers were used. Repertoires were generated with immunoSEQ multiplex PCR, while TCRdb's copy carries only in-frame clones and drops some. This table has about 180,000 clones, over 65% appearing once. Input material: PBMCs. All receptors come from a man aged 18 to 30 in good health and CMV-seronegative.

Written as DNA, the CDR3 is TGTGCCAGCAGCTTGGACGGGGAGACCCAGTACTTC. Its translation: CASSLDGETQYF. The V and J genes are TRBV5-5 and TRBJ2-5, with D hard to call. The germline V and J ends were trimmed by 0 bases and 5 bases, with 5 bases remaining between them. The CDR3 contains 12 residues. Germline CDR1 is SGHKS and CDR2 is YYEKEE (reference sequence).

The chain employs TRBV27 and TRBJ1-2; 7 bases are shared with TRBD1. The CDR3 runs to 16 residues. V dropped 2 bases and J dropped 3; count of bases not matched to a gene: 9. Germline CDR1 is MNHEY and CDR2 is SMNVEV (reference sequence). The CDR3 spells CASSLASTGFDYGYTF. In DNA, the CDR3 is TGTGCCAGCAGTTTAGCCTCGACAGGGTTTGACTATGGCTACACCTTC.

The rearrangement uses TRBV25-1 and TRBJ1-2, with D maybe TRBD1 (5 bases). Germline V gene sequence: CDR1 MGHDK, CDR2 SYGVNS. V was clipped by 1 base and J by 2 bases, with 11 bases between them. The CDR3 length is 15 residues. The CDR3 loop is CASSELGGGNYGYTF. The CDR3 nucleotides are TGTGCCAGCAGTGAATTGGGGGGAGGGAACTATGGCTACACCTTC.